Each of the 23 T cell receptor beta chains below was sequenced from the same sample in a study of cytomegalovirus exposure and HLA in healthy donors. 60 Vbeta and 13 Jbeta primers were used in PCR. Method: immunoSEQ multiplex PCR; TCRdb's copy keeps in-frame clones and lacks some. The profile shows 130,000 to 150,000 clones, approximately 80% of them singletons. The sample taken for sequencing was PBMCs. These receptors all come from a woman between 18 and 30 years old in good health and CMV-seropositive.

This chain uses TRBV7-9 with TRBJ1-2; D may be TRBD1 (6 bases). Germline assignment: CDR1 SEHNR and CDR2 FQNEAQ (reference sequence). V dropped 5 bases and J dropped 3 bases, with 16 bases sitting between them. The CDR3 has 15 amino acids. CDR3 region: CASSPSTGWDYGYTF. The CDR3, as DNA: TGTGCCAGCAGCCCTAGTACAGGGTGGGACTATGGCTACACCTTC.

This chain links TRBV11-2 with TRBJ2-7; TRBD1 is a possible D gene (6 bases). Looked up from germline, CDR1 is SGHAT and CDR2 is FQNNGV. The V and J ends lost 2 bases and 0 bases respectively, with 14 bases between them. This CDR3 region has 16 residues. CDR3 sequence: CASSLRHTGSSYEQYF. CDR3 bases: TGTGCCAGCAGCTTACGCCATACAGGGAGCTCCTACGAGCAGTACTTC.

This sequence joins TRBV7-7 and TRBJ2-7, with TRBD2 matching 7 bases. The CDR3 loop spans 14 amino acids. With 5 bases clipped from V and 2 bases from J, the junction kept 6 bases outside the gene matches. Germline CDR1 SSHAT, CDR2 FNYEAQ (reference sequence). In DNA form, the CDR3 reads TGTGCCAGCAGCCCAAGCGGGGCGACCTACGAGCAGTACTTC. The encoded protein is CASSPSGATYEQYF.

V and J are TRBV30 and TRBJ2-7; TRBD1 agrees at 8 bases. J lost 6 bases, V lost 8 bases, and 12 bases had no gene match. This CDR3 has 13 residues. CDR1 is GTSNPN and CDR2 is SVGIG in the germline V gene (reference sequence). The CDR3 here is CALEGTGSPEQYF. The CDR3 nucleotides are TGTGCCCTGGAAGGGACAGGCTCCCCCGAGCAGTACTTC.

CDR3 nucleotide sequence: TGTGCCAGCAGCCCACTAGCGGGGGGTTCAGATACGCAGTATTTT. It codes for CASSPLAGGSDTQYF. This rearrangement joins TRBV6-1 to TRBJ2-3; 12 bases are a match to TRBD2. This CDR3 is 15 amino acids long. Unmatched junction bases numbered 5, after V lost 6 bases and J lost 4 bases. From germline, CDR1 is MNHNS and CDR2 SASEGT.

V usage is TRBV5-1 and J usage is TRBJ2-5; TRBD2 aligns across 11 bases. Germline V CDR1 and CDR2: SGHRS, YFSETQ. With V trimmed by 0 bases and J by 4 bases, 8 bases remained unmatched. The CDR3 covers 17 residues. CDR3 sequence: CASSLGIAGGSRETQYF. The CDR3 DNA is TGCGCCAGCAGCTTGGGGATAGCGGGGGGGTCCCGAGAGACCCAGTACTTC.

The chain's CDR3 is CASSKEVLQGTGNTIYF. The CDR3 bases are TGTGCCAGCAGTAAAGAAGTCTTACAGGGAACTGGAAACACCATATATTTT. V gene TRBV2 combines with J gene TRBJ1-3; possible D gene TRBD1, 6 bases. CDR1 is SNHLY and CDR2 is FYNNEI in the germline V gene. Trimming left V 5 bases short and J 2 bases short, with 19 bases between. CDR3 length: 17 residues.

The CDR3 region is CASSTGFYEQYF. In nucleotides, the CDR3 is TGTGCCAGCAGTACAGGGTTCTACGAGCAGTACTTC. The chain links TRBV28 to TRBJ2-7; D is perhaps TRBD1 (6 bases). V was pared by 5 bases and J by 3 bases, with 8 bases between. Germline V lookup: CDR1 MDHEN, CDR2 SYDVKM. This CDR3 region has 12 residues.

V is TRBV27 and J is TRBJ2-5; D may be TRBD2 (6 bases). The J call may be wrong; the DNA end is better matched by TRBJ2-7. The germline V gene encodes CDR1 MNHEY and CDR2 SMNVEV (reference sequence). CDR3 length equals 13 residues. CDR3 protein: CASSIGGTYEQYF. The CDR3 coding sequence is TGTGCCAGCAGCATCGGGGGAACCTACGAGCAGTACTTC.

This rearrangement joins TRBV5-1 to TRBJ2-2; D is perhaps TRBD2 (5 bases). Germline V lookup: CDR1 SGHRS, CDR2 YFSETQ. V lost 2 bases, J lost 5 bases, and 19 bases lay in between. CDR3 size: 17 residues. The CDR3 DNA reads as TGCGCCAGCAGCTTTAATGCCGGGGTGTTGGGGACCGGGGAGCTGTTTTTT. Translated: CASSFNAGVLGTGELFF.

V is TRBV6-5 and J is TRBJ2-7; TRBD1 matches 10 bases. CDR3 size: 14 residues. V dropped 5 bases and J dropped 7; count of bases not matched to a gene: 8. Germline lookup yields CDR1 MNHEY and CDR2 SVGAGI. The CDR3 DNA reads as TGTGCCAGCAGTAACCGGGGGACAGGGGATGAGCAGTACTTC. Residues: CASSNRGTGDEQYF.

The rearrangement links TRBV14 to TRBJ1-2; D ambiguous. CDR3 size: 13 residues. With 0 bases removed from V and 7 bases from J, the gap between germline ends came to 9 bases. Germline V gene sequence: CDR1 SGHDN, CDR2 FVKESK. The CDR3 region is CASSQDRASGYTF. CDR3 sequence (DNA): TGTGCCAGCAGCCAAGATCGCGCGAGTGGCTACACCTTC.

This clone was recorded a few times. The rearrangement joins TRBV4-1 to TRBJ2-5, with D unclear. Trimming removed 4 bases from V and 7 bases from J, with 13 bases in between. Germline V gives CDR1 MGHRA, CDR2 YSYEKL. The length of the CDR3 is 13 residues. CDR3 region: CASSLTTVRTQYF. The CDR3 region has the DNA TGCGCCAGCAGCCTGACGACTGTCAGGACCCAGTACTTC.

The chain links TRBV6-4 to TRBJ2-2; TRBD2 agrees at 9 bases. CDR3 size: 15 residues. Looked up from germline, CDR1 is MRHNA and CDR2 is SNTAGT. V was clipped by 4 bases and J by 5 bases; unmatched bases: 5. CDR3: CASSALSGGTGELFF. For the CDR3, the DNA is TGTGCCAGCAGTGCCCTAAGCGGGGGGACCGGGGAGCTGTTTTTT.

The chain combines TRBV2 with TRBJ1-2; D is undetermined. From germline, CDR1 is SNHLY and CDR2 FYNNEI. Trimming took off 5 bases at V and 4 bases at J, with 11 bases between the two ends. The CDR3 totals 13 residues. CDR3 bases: TGTGCCAGCAGTCCTGACATGACCTATGGCTACACCTTC. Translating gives CASSPDMTYGYTF.

The CDR3 region has the DNA TGTGCCAGCGCACTCAACCCGGGGAAAGAGACCCAGTACTTC. It yields the protein CASALNPGKETQYF. The gene calls are TRBV18 and TRBJ2-5; TRBD2 is a possible D gene (5 bases). Germline values: CDR1 KGHSH, CDR2 LQKENI. Trimming stripped 8 bases from V and 3 bases from J, with 16 bases between. CDR3 size: 14 residues.

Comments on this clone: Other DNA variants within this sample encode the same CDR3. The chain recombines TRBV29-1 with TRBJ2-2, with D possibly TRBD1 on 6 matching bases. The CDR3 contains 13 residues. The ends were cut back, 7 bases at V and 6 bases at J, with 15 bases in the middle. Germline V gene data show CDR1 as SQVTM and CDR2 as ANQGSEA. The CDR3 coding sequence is TGCAGCGGCAGAAACAGGGATGCCGGGGAGCTGTTTTTT. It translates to CSGRNRDAGELFF.

The CDR3 bases are TGTGCCAGCAGTTTGACAGGGAAGAACACTGAAGCTTTCTTT. It encodes CASSLTGKNTEAFF. The J gene is TRBJ1-1, the V gene TRBV28, with 7 positions matching TRBD1. The V gene end was trimmed by 3 bases and the J gene end by 1 base; junction bases not matched to a gene: 2. In germline, CDR1 is MDHEN, CDR2 SYDVKM. There are 14 residues in the CDR3.

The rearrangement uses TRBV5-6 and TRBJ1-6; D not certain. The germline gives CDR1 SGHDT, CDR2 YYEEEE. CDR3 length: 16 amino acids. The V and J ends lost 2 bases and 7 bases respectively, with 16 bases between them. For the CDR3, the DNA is TGTGCCAGCAGCTTCTACGGGGTATCAAAGAATTCACCCCTCCACTTT. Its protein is CASSFYGVSKNSPLHF. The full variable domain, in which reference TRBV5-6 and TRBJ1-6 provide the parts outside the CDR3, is DAGVTQSPTHLIKTRGQQVTLRCSPKSGHDTVSWYQQALGQGPQFIFQYYEEEERQRGNFPDRFSGHQFPNYSSELNVNALLLGDSALYLCASSFYGVSKNSPLHFGNGTRLTVT.

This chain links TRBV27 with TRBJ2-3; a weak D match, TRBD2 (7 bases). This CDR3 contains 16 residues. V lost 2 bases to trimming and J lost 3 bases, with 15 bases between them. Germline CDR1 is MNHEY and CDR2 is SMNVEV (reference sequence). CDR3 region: CASSLRGGGQTDTQYF. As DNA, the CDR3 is TGTGCCAGCAGTTTAAGGGGGGGCGGCCAGACAGATACGCAGTATTTT.

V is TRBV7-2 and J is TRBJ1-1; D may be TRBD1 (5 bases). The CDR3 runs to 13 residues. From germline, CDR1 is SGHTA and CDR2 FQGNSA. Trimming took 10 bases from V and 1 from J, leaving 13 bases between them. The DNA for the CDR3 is TGTGCCACCTACTTGGGGGGGAACACTGAAGCTTTCTTT. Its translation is CATYLGGNTEAFF.

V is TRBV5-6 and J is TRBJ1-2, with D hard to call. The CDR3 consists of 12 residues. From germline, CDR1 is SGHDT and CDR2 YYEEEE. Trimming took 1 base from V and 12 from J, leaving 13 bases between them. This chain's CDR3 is CASSLSAGRNTF. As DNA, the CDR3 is TGTGCCAGCAGCTTGTCAGCCGGGAGGAACACCTTC.

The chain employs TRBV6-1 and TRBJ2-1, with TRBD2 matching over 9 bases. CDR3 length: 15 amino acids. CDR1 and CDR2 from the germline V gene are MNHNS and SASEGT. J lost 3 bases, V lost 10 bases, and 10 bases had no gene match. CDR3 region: CATATEAGGYNEQFF. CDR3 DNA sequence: TGTGCCACCGCGACGGAAGCGGGGGGCTACAATGAGCAGTTCTTC.